Listed below are T cell receptor beta chains from one sample, sequenced in a study of cytomegalovirus exposure and HLA in healthy donors. The repertoire was sequenced with immunoSEQ multiplex PCR; TCRdb's copy has only in-frame clones and lacks some. The sample consists of over 75,000 clones, roughly 86% of them appearing once. Material: PBMCs. Every receptor here comes from a man aged 25 to 40 in good health and CMV-seropositive. Each CDR3 is given with its conserved first and last residue.

J gene	V gene	CDR3 protein
TRBJ2-1	TRBV6-4	CASSDRGGSYNEQFF
TRBJ2-1	TRBV19	CASSILAGGHEQFF
TRBJ2-3	TRBV7-2	CATRLAGADTQYF
TRBJ2-7	TRBV30	CAWSQGGVAYEQYF
TRBJ2-3	TRBV5-1	CASSSSGLPDTQYF
TRBJ1-5	TRBV7-2	CASSLAAGAGNQPQHF
TRBJ2-3	TRBV5-1	CASSLGLASHTDTQYF
TRBJ2-2	TRBV6-6	CASRGTANTGELFF
TRBJ1-2	TRBV7-2	CASSPRQGAFHGYTF
TRBJ2-3	TRBV28	CASSLLQRTTDTQYF
TRBJ2-2	TRBV27	CASSLLAGTNTGELFF
TRBJ1-1	TRBV5-1	CASSRDTIRQPEEAFF
TRBJ1-5	TRBV28	CASSLPRARSNQPQHF
TRBJ2-7	TRBV18	CASSPGSGSSYEQYF
TRBJ2-1	TRBV28	CASRVLAGGPYNEQFF
TRBJ2-5	TRBV18	CASSPDLGRETQYF
TRBJ2-6	TRBV5-1	CASSLEYRGSGANVLTF
TRBJ1-2	TRBV9	CASSASHRFRNYGYTF
TRBJ1-1	TRBV4-1	CASSHPARRTEAFF
TRBJ1-1	TRBV5-1	CASSFNPQGEAFF
TRBJ2-7	TRBV19	CATRGSGQGFYEQYF
TRBJ2-3	TRBV27	CASSRGLAGGARDTQYF
TRBJ2-3	TRBV6-6	CASSYVEATDTQYF
TRBJ2-1	TRBV10-1	CASSPGTSDSSYNEQFF
TRBJ1-1	TRBV6-6	CASSSQVNTEAFF
TRBJ1-1	TRBV27	CASSTPGQGGTEAFF
TRBJ1-4	TRBV4-1	CASSQGRGEKLFF
TRBJ2-7	TRBV5-1	CASRPQGADEQYF
TRBJ2-1	TRBV6-5	CASSYSPLGLTEQFF
TRBJ1-1	TRBV19	CASSLMTGGDTEAFF
TRBJ2-1	TRBV4-1	CASSHPQWPDRAGNQQFF
TRBJ2-3	TRBV11-2	CASSLVWREETQYF
TRBJ1-5	TRBV15	CATSRFDTGTGEGRQPQHF
TRBJ2-3	TRBV6-1	CASSELAHSTDTQYF
TRBJ2-2	TRBV7-9	CASSFGGASNTGELFF
TRBJ2-1	TRBV13	CATRPGTGIHEQFF
TRBJ2-5	TRBV7-9	CASSLNSRKETQYF
TRBJ1-1	TRBV5-5	CASSLMNRVNTEAFF
TRBJ2-2	TRBV7-9	CASSKTSTNTGELFF
TRBJ2-7	TRBV2	CASSVVLSGEYEQYF